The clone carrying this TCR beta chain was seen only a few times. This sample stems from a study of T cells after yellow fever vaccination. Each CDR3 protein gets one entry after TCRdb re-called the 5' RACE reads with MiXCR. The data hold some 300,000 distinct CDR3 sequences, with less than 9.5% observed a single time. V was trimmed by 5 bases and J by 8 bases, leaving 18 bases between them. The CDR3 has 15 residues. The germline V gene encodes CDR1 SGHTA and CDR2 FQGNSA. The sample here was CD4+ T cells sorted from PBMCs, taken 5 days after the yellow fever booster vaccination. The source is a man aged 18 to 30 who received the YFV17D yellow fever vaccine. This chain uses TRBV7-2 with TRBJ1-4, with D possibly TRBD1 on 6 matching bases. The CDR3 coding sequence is TGTGCCAGCAGCCAGGGGTCAAGGGCGGGCGAAAAACTGTTTTTT. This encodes CASSQGSRAGEKLFF.